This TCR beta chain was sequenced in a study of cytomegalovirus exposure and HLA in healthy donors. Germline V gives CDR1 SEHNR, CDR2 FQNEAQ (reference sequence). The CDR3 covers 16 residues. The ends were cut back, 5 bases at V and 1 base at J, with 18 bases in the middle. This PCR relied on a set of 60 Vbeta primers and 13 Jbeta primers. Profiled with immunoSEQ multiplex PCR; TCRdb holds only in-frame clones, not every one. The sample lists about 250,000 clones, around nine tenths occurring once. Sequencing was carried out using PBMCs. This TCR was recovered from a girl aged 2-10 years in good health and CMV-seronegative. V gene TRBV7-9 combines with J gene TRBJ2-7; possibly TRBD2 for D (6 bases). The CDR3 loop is CASSLTASDRSYEQYF. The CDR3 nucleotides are TGTGCCAGCAGCCTGACAGCTAGCGATCGTTCCTACGAGCAGTACTTC.